Shown below are 2 T cell receptor beta chains from a single sample sequenced in a study of CXCR3-negative and CXCR3-positive naive CD8 T cells. Study-wide results and limits: Greater hydrophobicity was found in TRB CDR3s of CXCR3-positive naive cells than of CXCR3-negative naive cells.

5' RACE with UMI labels generated the TRB cDNA libraries. Following a re-call of the 5' RACE reads, TCRdb has one entry per CDR3 protein and lacks DNA. This table holds tens of thousands of distinct CDR3 sequences. The antigens these receptors bind are not known. What was sequenced was naive CXCR3+ CD8+ T cells from blood. The subset: CD45RO-CCR7+CD27+CD95- naive CD8+ T cells expressing CXCR3 (TNR3+). The receptor source for this set is a human donor in good health. Some clones in this sample may be carry-over from other donors' samples.

The chain recombines TRBV25-1 with TRBJ2-7. From germline, CDR1 is MGHDK and CDR2 SYGVNS. The CDR3 is 11 residues long. CDR3 sequence reads: CASSDSYEQYF.

The gene calls are TRBV5-5 and TRBJ1-4. CDR1 and CDR2 (germline): SGHKS, YYEKEE (reference sequence). CDR3 length: 14 amino acids. CDR3 region: CASSYRWDNEKLFF.